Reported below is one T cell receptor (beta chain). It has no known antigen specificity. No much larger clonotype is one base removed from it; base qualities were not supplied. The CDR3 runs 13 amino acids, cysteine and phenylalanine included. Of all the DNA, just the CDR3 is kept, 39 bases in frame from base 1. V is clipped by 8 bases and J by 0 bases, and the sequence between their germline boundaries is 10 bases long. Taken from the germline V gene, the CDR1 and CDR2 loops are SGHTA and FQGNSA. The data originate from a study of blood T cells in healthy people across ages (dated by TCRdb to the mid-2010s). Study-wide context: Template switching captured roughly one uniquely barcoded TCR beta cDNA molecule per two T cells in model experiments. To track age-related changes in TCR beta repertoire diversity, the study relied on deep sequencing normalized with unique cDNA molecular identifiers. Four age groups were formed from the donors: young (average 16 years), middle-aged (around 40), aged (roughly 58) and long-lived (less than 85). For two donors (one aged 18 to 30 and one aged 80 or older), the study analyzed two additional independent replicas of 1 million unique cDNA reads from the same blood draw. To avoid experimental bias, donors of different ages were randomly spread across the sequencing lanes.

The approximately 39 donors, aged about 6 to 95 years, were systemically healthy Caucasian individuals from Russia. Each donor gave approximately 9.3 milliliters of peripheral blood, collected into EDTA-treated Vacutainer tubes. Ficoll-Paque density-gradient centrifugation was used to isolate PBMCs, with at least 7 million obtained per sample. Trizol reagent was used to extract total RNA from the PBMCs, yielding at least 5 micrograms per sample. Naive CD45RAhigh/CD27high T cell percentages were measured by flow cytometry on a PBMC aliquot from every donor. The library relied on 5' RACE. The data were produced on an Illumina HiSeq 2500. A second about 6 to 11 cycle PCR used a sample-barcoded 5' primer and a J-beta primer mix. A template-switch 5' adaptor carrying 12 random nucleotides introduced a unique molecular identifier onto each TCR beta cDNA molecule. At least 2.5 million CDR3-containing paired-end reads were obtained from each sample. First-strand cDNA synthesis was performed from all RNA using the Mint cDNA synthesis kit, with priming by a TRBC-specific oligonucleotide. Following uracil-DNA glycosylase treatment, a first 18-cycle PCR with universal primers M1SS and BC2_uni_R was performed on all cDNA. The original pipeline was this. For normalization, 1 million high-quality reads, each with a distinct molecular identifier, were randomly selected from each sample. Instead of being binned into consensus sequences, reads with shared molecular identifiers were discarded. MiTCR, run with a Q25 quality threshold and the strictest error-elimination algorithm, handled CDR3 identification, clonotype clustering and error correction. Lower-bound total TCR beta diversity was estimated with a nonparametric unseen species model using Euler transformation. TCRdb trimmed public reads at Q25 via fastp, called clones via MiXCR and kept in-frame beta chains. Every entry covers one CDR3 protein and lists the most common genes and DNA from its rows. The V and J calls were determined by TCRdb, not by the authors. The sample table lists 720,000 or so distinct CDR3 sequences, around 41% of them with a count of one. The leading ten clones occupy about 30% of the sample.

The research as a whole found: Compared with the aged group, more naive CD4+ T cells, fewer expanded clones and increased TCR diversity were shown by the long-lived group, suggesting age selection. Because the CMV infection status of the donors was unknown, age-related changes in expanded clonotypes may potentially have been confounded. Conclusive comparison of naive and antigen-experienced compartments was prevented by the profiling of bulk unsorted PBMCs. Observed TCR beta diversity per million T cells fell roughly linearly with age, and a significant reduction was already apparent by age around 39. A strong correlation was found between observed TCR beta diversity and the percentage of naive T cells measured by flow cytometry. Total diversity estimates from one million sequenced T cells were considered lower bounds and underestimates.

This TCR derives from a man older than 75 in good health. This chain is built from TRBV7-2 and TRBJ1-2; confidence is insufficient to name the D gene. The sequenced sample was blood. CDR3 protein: CASGSDSNYGYTF. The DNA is TGTGCCAGCGGCTCGGACTCTAACTATGGCTACACCTTC.